This T cell receptor beta chain was identified during a study of T-cell memory formation after mild COVID-19. About the study: TCR clusters were mostly confined to one donor each.

For this clonotype: What it binds is unknown.

Broader study findings: CD4+ bias marked clones expanding day 15 to 37, unlike balanced contracting clones. Whether day 37 second-wave clones are SARS-CoV-2-specific was not confirmed.

cDNA libraries for TCR alpha and TCR beta, carrying sample barcodes and UMIs, came from 5'RACE with constant-segment primers. TCRdb used MiXCR to reprocess the 5' RACE reads, holding one entry per CDR3 protein. The sample holds approximately 410,000 distinct CDR3 sequences, under 25% seen once. With 7 bases clipped from V and 6 bases from J, the junction kept 5 bases outside the gene matches. The CDR3 length is 12 residues. Germline V gene sequence: CDR1 SQVTM, CDR2 ANQGSEA. The specimen sequenced was PBMCs or a T cell subset sorted from them (not recorded which). The TCR comes from an adult woman who had mild COVID-19 (a few samples of this study predate the infection). Cell type and time point are not known. The rearrangement uses TRBV29-1 and TRBJ2-3, with 9 bases identical to TRBD1. As DNA, the CDR3 is TGCAGCGGGGACAGGGATACGGATACGCAGTATTTT. It translates to CSGDRDTDTQYF.